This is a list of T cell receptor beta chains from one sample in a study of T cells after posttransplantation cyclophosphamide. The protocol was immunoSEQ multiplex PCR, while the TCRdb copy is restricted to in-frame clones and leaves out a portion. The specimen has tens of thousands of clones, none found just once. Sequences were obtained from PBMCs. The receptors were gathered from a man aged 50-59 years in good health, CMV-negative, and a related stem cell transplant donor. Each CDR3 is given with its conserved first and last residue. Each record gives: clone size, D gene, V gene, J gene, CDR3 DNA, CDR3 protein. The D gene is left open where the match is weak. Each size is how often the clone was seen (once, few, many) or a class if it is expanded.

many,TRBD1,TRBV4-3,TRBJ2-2,TGCGCCAGCAGCCAACAACCTAGGGGGCATGGCACCGGGGAGCTGTTTTTT,CASSQQPRGHGTGELFF
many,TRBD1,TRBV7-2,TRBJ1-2,TGTGCCAGCAGCTTACAGGGGGCCAACTATGGCTACACCTTC,CASSLQGANYGYTF
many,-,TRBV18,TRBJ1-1,TGTGCCAGCTCCTGGGGCGAGAACACTGAAGCTTTCTTT,CASSWGENTEAFF
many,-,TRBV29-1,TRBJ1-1,TGCAGCGTTGGTTTGTTGCAGTCCATGAACACTGAAGCTTTCTTT,CSVGLLQSMNTEAFF
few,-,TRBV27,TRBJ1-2,TGTGCCAGCAGGGACAATAACTATGGCTACACCTTC,CASRDNNYGYTF
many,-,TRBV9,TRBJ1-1,TGTGCCAGCAGCCCCCCCAGGGGCACTGAAGCTTTCTTT,CASSPPRGTEAFF
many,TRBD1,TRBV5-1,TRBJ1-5,TGCGCCAGCAGCTTACAGGGGGATGATCAGCCCCAGCATTTT,CASSLQGDDQPQHF
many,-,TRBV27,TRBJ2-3,TGTGCCAGCAGTTTTCGACAGGGCACAGATACGCAGTATTTT,CASSFRQGTDTQYF
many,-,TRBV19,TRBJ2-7,TGTGCCAGTAGTCAGGGCTGGGGCGGCTACGAGCAGTACTTC,CASSQGWGGYEQYF
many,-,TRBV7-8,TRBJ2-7,TGTGCCAGCAGCTTAGGAGACCGGAGGGGCGAGCAGTACTTC,CASSLGDRRGEQYF